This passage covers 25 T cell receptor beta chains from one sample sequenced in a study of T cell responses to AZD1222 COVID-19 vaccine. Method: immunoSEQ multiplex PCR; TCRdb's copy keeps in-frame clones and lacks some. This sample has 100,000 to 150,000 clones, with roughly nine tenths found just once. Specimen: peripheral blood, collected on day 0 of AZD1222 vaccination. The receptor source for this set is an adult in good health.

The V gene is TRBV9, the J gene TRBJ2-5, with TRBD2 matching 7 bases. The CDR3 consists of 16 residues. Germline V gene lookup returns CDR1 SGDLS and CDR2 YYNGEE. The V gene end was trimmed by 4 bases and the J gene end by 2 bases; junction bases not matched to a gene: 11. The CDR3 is CASSLRASGGQETQYF. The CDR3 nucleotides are TGTGCCAGCAGCCTTCGTGCTAGCGGAGGACAAGAGACCCAGTACTTC.

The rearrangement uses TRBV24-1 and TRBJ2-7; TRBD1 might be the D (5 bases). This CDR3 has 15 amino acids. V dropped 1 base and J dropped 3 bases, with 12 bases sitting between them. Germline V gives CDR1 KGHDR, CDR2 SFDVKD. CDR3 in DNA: TGTGCCACCAGTGATTTTAGACAGTTGAACTACGAGCAGTACTTC. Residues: CATSDFRQLNYEQYF.

The CDR3 loop reads CASSLVETQYF. The CDR3 DNA reads TGTGCCAGCAGCTTAGTAGAGACCCAGTACTTC. The chain combines TRBV7-9 with TRBJ2-5; D not certain. V lost 1 base and J 4 bases, leaving 1 base between the germline ends. This CDR3 is 11 amino acids long. The germline gives CDR1 SEHNR, CDR2 FQNEAQ (reference sequence).

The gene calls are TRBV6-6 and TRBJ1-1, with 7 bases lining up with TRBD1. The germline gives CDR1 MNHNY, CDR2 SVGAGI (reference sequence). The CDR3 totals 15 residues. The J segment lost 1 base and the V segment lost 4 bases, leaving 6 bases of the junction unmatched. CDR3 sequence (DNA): TGTGCCAGCAGTTCCCTGGACAGGCGGAACACTGAAGCTTTCTTT. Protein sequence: CASSSLDRRNTEAFF.

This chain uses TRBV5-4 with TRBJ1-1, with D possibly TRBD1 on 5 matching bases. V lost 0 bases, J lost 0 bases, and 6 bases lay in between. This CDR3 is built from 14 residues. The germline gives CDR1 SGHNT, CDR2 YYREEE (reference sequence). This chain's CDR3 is CASSLVGVNTEAFF. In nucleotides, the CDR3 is TGTGCCAGCAGCTTGGTGGGGGTGAACACTGAAGCTTTCTTT.

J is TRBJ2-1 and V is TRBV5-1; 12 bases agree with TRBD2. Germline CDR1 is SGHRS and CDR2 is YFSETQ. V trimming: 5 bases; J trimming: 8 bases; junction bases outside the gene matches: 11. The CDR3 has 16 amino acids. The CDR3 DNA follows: TGCGCCAGCAGTTTTACGACTAGCGGGAGTTCCGATGAGCAGTTCTTC. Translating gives CASSFTTSGSSDEQFF.

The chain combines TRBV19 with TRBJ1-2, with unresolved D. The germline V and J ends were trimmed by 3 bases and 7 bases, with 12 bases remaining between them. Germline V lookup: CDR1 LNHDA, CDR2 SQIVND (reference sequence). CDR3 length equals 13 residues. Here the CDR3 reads CASSIGSVGGYTF. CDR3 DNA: TGTGCCAGTAGTATCGGTTCAGTGGGTGGCTACACCTTC.

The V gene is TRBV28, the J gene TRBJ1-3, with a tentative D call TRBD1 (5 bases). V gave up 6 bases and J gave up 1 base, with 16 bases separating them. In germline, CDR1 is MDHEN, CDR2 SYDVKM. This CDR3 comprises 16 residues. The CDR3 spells CASRVARGTSGNTIYF. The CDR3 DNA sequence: TGTGCCAGCAGGGTGGCTCGGGGGACTTCTGGAAACACCATATATTTT.

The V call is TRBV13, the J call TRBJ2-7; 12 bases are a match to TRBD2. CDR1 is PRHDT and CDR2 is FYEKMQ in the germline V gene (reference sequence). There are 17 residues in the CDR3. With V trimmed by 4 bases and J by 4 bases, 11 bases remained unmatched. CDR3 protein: CASSSSTSGRFRYEQYF. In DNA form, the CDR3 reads TGTGCCAGCAGCTCTTCTACTAGCGGGAGGTTTCGGTACGAGCAGTACTTC.

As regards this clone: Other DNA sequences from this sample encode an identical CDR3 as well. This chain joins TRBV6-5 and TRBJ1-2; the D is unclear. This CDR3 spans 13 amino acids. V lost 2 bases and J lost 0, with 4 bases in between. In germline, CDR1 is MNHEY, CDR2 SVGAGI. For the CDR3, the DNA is TGTGCCAGCAGTTACGGGGCTAACTATGGCTACACCTTC. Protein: CASSYGANYGYTF.

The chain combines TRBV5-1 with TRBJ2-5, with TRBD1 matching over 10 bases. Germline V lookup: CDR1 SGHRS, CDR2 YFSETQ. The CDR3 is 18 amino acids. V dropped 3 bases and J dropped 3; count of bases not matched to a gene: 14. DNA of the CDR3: TGCGCCAGCAGCTCCAGACAGGGGGCCAACTTAAATGAAGAGACCCAGTACTTC. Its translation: CASSSRQGANLNEETQYF.

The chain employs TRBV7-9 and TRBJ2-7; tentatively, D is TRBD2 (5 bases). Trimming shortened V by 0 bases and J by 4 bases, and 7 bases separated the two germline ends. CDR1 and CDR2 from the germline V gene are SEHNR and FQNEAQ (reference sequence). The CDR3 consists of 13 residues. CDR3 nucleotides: TGTGCCAGCAGCTTAGCAACGGGGTACGAGCAGTACTTC. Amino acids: CASSLATGYEQYF. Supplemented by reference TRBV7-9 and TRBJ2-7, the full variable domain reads DTGVSQNPRHKITKRGQNVTFRCDPISEHNRLYWYRQTLGQGPEFLTYFQNEAQLEKSRLLSDRFSAERPKGSFSTLEIQRTEQGDSAMYLCASSLATGYEQYFGPGTRLTVT.

The CDR3 region has the DNA TGTGCCAGCAGCTCAGGGGCGCCGTCCTCCTACGAGCAGTACTTC. Protein: CASSSGAPSSYEQYF. The chain uses TRBV5-4 and TRBJ2-7; tentative D call: TRBD1 (6 bases). This CDR3 has 15 amino acids. CDR1 SGHNT and CDR2 YYREEE come from the germline V gene (reference sequence). Trimming took off 3 bases at V and 0 bases at J, with 13 bases between the two ends.

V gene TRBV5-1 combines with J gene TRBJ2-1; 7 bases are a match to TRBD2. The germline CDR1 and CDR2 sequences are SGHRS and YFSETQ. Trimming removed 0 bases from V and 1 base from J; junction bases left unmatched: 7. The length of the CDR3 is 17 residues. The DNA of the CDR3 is TGCGCCAGCAGCTTGGAGCCGCGGGAGCGGTCCTACAATGAGCAGTTCTTC. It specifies CASSLEPRERSYNEQFF.

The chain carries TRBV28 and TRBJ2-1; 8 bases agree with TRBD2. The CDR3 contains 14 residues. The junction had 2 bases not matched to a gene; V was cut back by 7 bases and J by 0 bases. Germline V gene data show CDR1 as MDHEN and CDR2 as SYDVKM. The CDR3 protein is CASTGTSSYNEQFF. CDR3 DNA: TGTGCCAGCACCGGGACTAGCTCCTACAATGAGCAGTTCTTC.

The CDR3, as DNA: TGCGCCAGCAGCCAAGTTTTGGCGGACCGGGAGACCCAGTACTTC. It yields the protein CASSQVLADRETQYF. The V call is TRBV4-1, the J call TRBJ2-5, with D unclear. Germline V gene sequence: CDR1 MGHRA, CDR2 YSYEKL. V lost 1 base and J lost 5, with 14 bases in between. The CDR3 is 15 amino acids.

CDR3 residues: CASSDLPRVKGNEQFF. DNA of the CDR3: TGTGCCAGTAGTGACCTGCCTAGGGTAAAGGGCAATGAGCAGTTCTTC. The rearrangement joins TRBV19 to TRBJ2-1; no reliable D call. V dropped 5 bases and J dropped 6 bases, with 20 bases sitting between them. The germline CDR1 and CDR2 sequences are LNHDA and SQIVND (reference sequence). CDR3 length: 16 amino acids.

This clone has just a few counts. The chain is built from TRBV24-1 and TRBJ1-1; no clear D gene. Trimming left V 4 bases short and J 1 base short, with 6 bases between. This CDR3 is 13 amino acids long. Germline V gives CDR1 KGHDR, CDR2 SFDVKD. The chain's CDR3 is CATSEAANTEAFF. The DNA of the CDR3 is TGTGCCACCAGTGAGGCAGCGAACACTGAAGCTTTCTTT.

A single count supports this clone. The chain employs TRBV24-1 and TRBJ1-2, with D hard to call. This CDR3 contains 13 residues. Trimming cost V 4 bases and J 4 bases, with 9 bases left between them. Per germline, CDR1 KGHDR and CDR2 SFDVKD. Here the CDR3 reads CATSETDGYGYTF. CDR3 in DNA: TGTGCCACCAGTGAGACGGACGGCTATGGCTACACCTTC.

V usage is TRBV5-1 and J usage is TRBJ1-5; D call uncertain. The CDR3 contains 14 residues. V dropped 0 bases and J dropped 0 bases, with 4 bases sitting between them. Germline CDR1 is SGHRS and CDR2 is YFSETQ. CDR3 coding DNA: TGCGCCAGCAGCTTGGACAGTAGCAATCAGCCCCAGCATTTT. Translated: CASSLDSSNQPQHF.

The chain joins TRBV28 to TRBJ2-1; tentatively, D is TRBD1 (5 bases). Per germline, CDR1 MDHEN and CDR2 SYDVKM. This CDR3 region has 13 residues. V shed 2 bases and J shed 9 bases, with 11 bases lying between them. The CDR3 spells CASSLGAVSEQFF. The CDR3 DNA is TGTGCCAGCAGTTTAGGGGCCGTTAGTGAGCAGTTCTTC. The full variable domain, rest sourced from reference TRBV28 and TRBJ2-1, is DVKVTQSSRYLVKRTGEKVFLECVQDMDHENMFWYRQDPGLGLRLIYFSYDVKMKEKGDIPEGYSVSREKKERFSLILESASTNQTSMYLCASSLGAVSEQFFGPGTRLTVL.

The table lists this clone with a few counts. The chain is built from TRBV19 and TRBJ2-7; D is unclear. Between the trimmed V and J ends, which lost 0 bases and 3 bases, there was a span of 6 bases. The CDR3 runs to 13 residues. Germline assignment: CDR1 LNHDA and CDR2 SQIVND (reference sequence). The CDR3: CASSIDWSYEQYF. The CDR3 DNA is TGTGCCAGTAGTATAGATTGGAGCTACGAGCAGTACTTC.

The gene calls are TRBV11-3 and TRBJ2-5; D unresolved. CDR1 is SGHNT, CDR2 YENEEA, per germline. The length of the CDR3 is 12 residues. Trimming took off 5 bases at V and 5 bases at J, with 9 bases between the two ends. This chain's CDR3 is CASSLPFETQYF. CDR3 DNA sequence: TGTGCCAGCAGCCTCCCCTTCGAGACCCAGTACTTC.

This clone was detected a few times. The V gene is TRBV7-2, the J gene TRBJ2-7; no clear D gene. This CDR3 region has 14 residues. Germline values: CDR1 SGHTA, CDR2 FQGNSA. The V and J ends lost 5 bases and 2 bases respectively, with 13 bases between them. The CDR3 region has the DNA TGTGCCAGCAGCCCCCGGGCAGCCACCTACGAGCAGTACTTC. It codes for CASSPRAATYEQYF.

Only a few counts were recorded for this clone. The CDR3 is CASSDTWGQNEKLFF. The CDR3 region has the DNA TGTGCCAGTAGTGACACCTGGGGACAAAATGAAAAACTGTTTTTT. The rearrangement uses TRBV19 and TRBJ1-4; tentatively, D is TRBD1 (6 bases). V lost 5 bases, J lost 5 bases, and 15 bases lay in between. Germline CDR1 is LNHDA and CDR2 is SQIVND (reference sequence). The CDR3 loop spans 15 amino acids. Supplemented by reference TRBV19 and TRBJ1-4, the full variable domain reads DGGITQSPKYLFRKEGQNVTLSCEQNLNHDAMYWYRQDPGQGLRLIYYSQIVNDFQKGDIAEGYSVSREKKESFPLTVTSAQKNPTAFYLCASSDTWGQNEKLFFGSGTQLSVL.